One and the same sample provided the 5 T cell receptor beta chains below, sequenced in a study of T cell responses to AZD1222 COVID-19 vaccine. Assay used: immunoSEQ multiplex PCR; TCRdb lists only in-frame clones, some missing. The sample lists approximately 93,000 clones, approximately 89% occurring once. The sample consisted of peripheral blood, taken 28 days after the second AZD1222 dose. The source of these receptors is an adult who received the AZD1222 COVID-19 vaccine.

Here the CDR3 reads CASGGGGAVNTEAFF. The CDR3 bases are TGTGCCAGCGGGGGTGGTGGGGCCGTAAACACTGAAGCTTTCTTT. The V call is TRBV6-5, the J call TRBJ1-1; maybe TRBD1 (5 bases). In germline, CDR1 is MNHEY, CDR2 SVGAGI. CDR3 length equals 15 residues. Trimming removed 8 bases at V and 2 bases at J, with 18 bases between.

The DNA of the CDR3 is TGTGCCAGCAGCCCACGTAGCTCTAGCGGAACCAATGAGCAGTTCTTC. It translates to CASSPRSSSGTNEQFF. The J gene is TRBJ2-1, the V gene TRBV9; TRBD2 aligns across 7 bases. Germline V lookup: CDR1 SGDLS, CDR2 YYNGEE. The length of the CDR3 is 16 residues. With 4 bases clipped from V and 6 bases from J, the junction kept 13 bases outside the gene matches.

The chain uses TRBV7-3 and TRBJ2-3; possibly TRBD1 for D (6 bases). The germline V and J ends were trimmed by 0 bases and 4 bases, with 8 bases remaining between them. The CDR3 length is 14 residues. CDR1 and CDR2 (germline): SGHTA, FQGTGA. Here the CDR3 reads CASSLTGGSDTQYF. In DNA, the CDR3 is TGTGCCAGCAGCTTAACTGGGGGCTCAGATACGCAGTATTTT.

The gene calls are TRBV25-1 and TRBJ2-3; 8 nucleotides align to TRBD2. V lost 3 bases and J lost 2; bases outside the gene matches: 4. Germline CDR1 and CDR2: MGHDK and SYGVNS. The CDR3 consists of 15 residues. The CDR3 protein is CASSERGANTDTQYF. CDR3 nucleotides: TGTGCCAGCAGTGAGCGGGGGGCAAACACAGATACGCAGTATTTT.

CDR3 sequence: CASTSVLSTDTQYF. The CDR3 DNA reads TGTGCCAGCACATCAGTGTTGAGCACAGATACGCAGTATTTT. V gene TRBV19 combines with J gene TRBJ2-3; D is unresolved. V lost 9 bases to trimming and J lost 0 bases, with 13 bases between them. This CDR3 is 14 amino acids long. CDR1 is LNHDA, CDR2 SQIVND, per germline (reference sequence). Filled out from reference TRBV19 and TRBJ2-3, the complete variable domain reads DGGITQSPKYLFRKEGQNVTLSCEQNLNHDAMYWYRQDPGQGLRLIYYSQIVNDFQKGDIAEGYSVSREKKESFPLTVTSAQKNPTAFYLCASTSVLSTDTQYFGPGTRLTVL.